This T cell receptor (beta chain) was sequenced for a study of T-cell memory formation after mild COVID-19. Points from the study as a whole: There were some responding clones in pre-infection memory, which suggested that cross-reactive memory had joined.

With constant-segment primers, 5'RACE yielded cDNA libraries of TCR alpha and TCR beta that carried sample barcodes and UMIs. MiXCR, run by TCRdb on the 5' RACE reads, gives a single entry per CDR3 protein. This table holds about 400,000 distinct CDR3 sequences, approximately 18% found once. This CDR3 contains 15 residues. V shed 0 bases and J 2 bases; nucleotides not matched to a gene: 5. Germline V lookup: CDR1 DFQATT, CDR2 SNEGSKA (reference sequence). This clonotype was detected only a few times. Its specificity is not known. The chain links TRBV20-1 to TRBJ2-3; 7 bases map to TRBD1. The sequence derives from a man younger than 30 who had mild COVID-19 (a few samples of this study predate the infection). Cell type and time point are not known. Sequenced input: PBMCs or a T cell subset sorted from them (not recorded which). DNA of the CDR3: TGCAGTGCTAGAGATGGGGGACAGATCACAGATACGCAGTATTTT. It translates to CSARDGGQITDTQYF.